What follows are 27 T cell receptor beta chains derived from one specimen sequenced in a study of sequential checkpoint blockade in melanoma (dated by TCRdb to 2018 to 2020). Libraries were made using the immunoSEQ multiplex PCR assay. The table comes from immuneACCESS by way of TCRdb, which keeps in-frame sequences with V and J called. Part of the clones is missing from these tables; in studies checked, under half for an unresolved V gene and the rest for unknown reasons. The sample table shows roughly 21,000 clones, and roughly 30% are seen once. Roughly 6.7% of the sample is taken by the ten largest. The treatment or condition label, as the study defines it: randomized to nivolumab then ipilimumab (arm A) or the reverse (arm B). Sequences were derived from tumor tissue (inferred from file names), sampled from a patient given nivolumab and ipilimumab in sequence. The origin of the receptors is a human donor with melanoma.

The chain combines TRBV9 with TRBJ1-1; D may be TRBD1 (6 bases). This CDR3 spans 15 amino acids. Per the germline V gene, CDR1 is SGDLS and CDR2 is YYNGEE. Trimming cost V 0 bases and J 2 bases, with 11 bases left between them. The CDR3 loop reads CASSVEGTLNTEAFF. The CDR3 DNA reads TGTGCCAGCAGCGTAGAAGGGACACTTAACACTGAAGCTTTCTTT.

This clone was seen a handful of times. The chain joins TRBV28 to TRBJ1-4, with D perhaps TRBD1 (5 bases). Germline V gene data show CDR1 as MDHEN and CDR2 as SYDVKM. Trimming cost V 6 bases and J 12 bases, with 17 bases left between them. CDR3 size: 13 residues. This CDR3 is CASSPIDPRELFF. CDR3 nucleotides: TGTGCCAGCAGCCCTATTGACCCCAGGGAACTGTTTTTT. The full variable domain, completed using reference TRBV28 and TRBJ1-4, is DVKVTQSSRYLVKRTGEKVFLECVQDMDHENMFWYRQDPGLGLRLIYFSYDVKMKEKGDIPEGYSVSREKKERFSLILESASTNQTSMYLCASSPIDPRELFFGSGTQLSVL.

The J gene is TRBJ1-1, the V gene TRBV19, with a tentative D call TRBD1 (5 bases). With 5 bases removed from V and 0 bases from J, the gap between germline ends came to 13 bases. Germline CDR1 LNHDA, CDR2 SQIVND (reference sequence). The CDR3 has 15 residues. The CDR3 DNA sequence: TGTGCCAGTAGTTCGCCGGGACGGCTGAACACTGAAGCTTTCTTT. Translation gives CASSSPGRLNTEAFF.

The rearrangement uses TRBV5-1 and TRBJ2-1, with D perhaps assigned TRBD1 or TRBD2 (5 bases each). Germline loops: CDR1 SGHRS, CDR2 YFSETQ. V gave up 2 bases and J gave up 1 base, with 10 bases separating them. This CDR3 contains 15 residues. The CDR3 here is CASSFEGRSYNEQFF. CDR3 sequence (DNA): TGCGCCAGCAGCTTTGAGGGGAGATCCTACAATGAGCAGTTCTTC.

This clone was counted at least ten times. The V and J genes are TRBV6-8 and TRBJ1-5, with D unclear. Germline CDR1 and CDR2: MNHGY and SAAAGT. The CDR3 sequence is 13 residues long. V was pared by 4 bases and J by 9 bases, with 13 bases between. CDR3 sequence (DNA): TGTGCCAGCAGTTCCGGCCAGGCAGGGCCCCAGCATTTT. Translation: CASSSGQAGPQHF.

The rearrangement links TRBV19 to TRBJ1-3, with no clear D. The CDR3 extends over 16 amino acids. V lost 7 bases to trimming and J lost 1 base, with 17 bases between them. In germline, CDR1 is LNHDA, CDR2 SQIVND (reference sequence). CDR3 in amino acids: CASTDAERRSGNTIYF. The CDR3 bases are TGTGCCAGTACCGACGCCGAGAGACGATCTGGAAACACCATATATTTT.

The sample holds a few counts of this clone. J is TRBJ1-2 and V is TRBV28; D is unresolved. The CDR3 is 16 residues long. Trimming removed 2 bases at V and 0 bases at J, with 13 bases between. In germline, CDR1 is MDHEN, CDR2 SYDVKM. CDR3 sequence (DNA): TGTGCCAGCAGTTTAGGCGATACGGGCTCTAACTATGGCTACACCTTC. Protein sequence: CASSLGDTGSNYGYTF.

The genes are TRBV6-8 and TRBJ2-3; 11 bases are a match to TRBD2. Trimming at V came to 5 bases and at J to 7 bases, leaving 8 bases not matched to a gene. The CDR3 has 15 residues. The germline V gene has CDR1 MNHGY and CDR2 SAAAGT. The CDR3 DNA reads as TGTGCCAGCAGTGATAGCGGGAGGGCCCCATATACGCAGTATTTT. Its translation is CASSDSGRAPYTQYF.

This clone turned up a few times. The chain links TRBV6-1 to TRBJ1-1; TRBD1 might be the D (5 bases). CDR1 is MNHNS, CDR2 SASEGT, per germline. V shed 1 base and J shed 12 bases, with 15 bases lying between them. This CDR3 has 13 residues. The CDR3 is CASSEDRGAAPFF. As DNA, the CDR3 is TGTGCCAGCAGTGAAGACCGAGGGGCGGCACCTTTCTTT.

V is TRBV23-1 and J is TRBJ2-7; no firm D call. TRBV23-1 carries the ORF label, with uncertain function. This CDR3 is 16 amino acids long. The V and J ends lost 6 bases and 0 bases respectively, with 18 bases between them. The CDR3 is CASSQRPSSSSYEQYF. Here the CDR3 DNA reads TGCGCCAGCAGCCAACGCCCCTCTTCTAGCTCCTACGAGCAGTACTTC.

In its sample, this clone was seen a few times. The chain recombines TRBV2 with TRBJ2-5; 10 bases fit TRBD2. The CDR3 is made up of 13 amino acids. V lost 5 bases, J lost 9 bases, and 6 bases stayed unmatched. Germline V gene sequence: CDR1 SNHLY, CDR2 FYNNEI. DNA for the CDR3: TGTGCCAGCAGTACTAGCGGGGAGAGGTCCCAGTACTTC. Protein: CASSTSGERSQYF.

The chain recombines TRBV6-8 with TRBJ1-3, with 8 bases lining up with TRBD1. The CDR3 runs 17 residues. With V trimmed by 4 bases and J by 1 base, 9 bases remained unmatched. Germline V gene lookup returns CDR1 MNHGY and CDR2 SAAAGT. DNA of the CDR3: TGTGCCAGCAGTTCTCTTTGGACAGGGACTTCTGGAAACACCATATATTTT. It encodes CASSSLWTGTSGNTIYF.

CDR3 in amino acids: CATSSASLPSTDTQYF. The DNA for the CDR3 is TGTGCCACCAGCTCCGCAAGCCTTCCTAGCACAGATACGCAGTATTTT. V gene TRBV6-8 combines with J gene TRBJ2-3, with D hard to call. The CDR3 is 16 amino acids. Trimming removed 10 bases at V and 0 bases at J, with 20 bases between. Germline-derived CDR1 and CDR2 are MNHGY and SAAAGT.

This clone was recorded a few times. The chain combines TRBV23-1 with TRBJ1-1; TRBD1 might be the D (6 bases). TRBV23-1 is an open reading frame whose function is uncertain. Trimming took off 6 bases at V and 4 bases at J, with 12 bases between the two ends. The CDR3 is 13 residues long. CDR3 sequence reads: CASRPTGSTEAFF. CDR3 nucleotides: TGCGCCAGCAGGCCTACAGGGTCCACTGAAGCTTTCTTT.

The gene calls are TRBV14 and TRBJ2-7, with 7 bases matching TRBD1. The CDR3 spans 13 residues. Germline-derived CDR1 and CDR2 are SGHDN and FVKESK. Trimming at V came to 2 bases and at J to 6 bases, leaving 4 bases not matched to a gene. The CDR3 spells CASSQHRGAEQYF. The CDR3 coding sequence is TGTGCCAGCAGCCAACACAGGGGCGCCGAGCAGTACTTC. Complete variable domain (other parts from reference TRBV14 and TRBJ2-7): EAGVTQFPSHSVIEKGQTVTLRCDPISGHDNLYWYRRVMGKEIKFLLHFVKESKQDESGMPNNRFLAERTGGTYSTLKVQPAELEDSGVYFCASSQHRGAEQYFGPGTRLTVT.

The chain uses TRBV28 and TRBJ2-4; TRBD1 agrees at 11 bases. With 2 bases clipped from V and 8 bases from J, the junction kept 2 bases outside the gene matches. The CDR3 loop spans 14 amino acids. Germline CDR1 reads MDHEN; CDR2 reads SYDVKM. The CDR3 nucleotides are TGTGCCAGCAGTTTAGGGGACAGGGGGGACATTCAGTACTTC. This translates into CASSLGDRGDIQYF.

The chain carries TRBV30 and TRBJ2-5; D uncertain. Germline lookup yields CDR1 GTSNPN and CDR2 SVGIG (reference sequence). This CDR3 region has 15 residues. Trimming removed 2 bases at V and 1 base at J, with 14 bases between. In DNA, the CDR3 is TGTGCCTGGAGTCCTGGGGTAAGAGTCCAAGAGACCCAGTACTTC. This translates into CAWSPGVRVQETQYF.

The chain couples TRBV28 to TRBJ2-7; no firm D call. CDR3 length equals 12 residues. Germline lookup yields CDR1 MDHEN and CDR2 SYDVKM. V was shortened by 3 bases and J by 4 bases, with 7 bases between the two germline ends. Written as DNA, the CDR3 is TGTGCCAGCAGTTTGGGGAATTACGAGCAGTACTTC. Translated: CASSLGNYEQYF.

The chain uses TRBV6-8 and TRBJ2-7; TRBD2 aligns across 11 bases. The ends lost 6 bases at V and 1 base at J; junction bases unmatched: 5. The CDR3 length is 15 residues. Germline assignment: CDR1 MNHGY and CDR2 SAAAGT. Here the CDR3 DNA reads TGTGCCAGCAGCCTAACTAGCGGGGGTTCCTACGAGCAGTACTTC. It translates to CASSLTSGGSYEQYF.

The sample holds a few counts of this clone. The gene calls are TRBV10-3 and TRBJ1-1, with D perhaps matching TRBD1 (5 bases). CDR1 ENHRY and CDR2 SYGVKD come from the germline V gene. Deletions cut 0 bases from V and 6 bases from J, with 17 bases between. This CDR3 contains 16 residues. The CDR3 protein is CAISESTNVGTPEAFF. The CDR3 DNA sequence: TGTGCCATCAGTGAGTCGACGAATGTAGGGACCCCTGAAGCTTTCTTT.

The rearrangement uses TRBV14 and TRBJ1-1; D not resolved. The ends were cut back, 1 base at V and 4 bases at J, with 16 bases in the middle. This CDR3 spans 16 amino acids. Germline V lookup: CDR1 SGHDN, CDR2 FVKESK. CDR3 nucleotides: TGTGCCAGCAGCCAAGCAGTGGGATTGGCCGTCACTGAAGCTTTCTTT. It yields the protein CASSQAVGLAVTEAFF.

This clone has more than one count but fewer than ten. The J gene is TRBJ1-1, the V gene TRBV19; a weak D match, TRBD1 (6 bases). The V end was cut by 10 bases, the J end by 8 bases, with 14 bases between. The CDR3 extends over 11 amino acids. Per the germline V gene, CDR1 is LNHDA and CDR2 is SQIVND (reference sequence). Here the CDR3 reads CATRQVREAFF. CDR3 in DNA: TGTGCCACCAGACAGGTTCGGGAAGCTTTCTTT.

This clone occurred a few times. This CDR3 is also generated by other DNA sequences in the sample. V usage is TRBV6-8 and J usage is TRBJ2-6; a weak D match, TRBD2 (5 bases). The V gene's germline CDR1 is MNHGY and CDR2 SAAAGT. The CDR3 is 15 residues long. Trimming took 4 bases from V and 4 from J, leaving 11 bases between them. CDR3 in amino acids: CASSSRPGGANVLTF. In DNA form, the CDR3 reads TGTGCCAGCAGTTCCCGTCCGGGAGGGGCCAACGTCCTGACTTTC.

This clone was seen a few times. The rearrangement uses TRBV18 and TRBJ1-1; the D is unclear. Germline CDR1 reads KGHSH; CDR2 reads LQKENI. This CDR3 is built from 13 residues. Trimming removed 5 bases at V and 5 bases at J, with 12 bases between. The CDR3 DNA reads TGTGCCAGCTCATCATTACCGGGGACTGAAGCTTTCTTT. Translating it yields CASSSLPGTEAFF.

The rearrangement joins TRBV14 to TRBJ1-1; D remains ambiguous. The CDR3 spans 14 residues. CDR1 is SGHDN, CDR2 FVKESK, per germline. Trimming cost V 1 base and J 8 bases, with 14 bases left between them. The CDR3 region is CASSQVIAGGEAFF. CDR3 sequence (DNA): TGTGCCAGCAGCCAAGTCATTGCGGGCGGGGAAGCTTTCTTT.

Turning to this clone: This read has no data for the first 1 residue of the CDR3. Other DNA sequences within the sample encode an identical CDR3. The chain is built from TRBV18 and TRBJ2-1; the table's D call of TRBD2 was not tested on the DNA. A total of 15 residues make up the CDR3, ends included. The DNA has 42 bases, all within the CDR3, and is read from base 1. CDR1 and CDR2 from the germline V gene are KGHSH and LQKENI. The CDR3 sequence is CASSTSGGMYNEQFF. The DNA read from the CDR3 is GCCAGCTCTACTAGCGGGGGGATGTACAATGAGCAGTTCTTC.

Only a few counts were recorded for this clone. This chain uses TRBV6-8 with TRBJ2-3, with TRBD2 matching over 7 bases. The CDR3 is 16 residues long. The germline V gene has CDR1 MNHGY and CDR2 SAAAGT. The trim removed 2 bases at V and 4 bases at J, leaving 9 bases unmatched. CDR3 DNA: TGTGCCAGCAGTTACAACTCGGGCGGGAGCGCAGATACGCAGTATTTT. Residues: CASSYNSGGSADTQYF.